Presented here are 5 T cell receptor beta chains from one specimen sequenced in a study of blood T cell repertoires in COVID-19 (dated by TCRdb to 2018 to 2021). The library was made by the immunoSEQ multiplex PCR assay. The clones in this table, taken by TCRdb from immuneACCESS, are in-frame only. Not every clone is retained; where verified, under half of the shortfall comes from an unresolved V gene, and the cause of the rest is unknown. The sample table holds 32,000 or so clones, of which about 87% were seen once. Roughly three fifths of the sample lies in the top ten. What was sequenced was peripheral blood. The receptors shown here come from a man in his sixties or seventies with acute or convalescent COVID-19.

This chain links TRBV10-3 with TRBJ1-1, with 9 bases fitting TRBD1. Per the germline V gene, CDR1 is ENHRY and CDR2 is SYGVKD. CDR3 size: 15 residues. Trimming removed 6 bases from V and 5 bases from J; junction bases left unmatched: 10. The chain's CDR3 is CAISRDRELTTEAFF. CDR3 DNA: TGTGCCATCAGCCGGGACAGGGAGCTTACGACTGAAGCTTTCTTT.

This chain uses TRBV5-1 with TRBJ1-1; no definite D call. The CDR3 extends over 14 amino acids. Germline V gene lookup returns CDR1 SGHRS and CDR2 YFSETQ. Trimming removed 0 bases from V and 1 base from J, with 7 bases in between. The CDR3 reads CASSLAPRNTEAFF. The DNA of the CDR3 is TGCGCCAGCAGCTTGGCCCCGCGGAACACTGAAGCTTTCTTT.

The chain is built from TRBV9 and TRBJ1-3; D unresolved. The CDR3 spans 14 residues. Germline CDR1 SGDLS, CDR2 YYNGEE. Deletions cut 0 bases from V and 3 bases from J, with 7 bases between. In nucleotides, the CDR3 is TGTGCCAGCAGCGTAGCCGGTTTTGGAAACACCATATATTTT. Translated, it gives CASSVAGFGNTIYF.

V usage is TRBV4-2 and J usage is TRBJ1-2; the D gene is possibly TRBD1 (5 bases). V lost 1 base, J lost 1 base, and 10 bases lay in between. Germline CDR1 reads LGHNA; CDR2 reads YNFKEQ. The CDR3 covers 15 residues. The CDR3 loop reads CASSQVGRVNYGYTF. CDR3 DNA sequence: TGTGCCAGCAGCCAAGTAGGCAGGGTTAACTATGGCTACACCTTC.

The chain has TRBV12-3 or TRBV12-4 and TRBJ1-5; D unresolved. V lost 3 bases, J lost 5 bases, and 5 bases lay in between. This CDR3 contains 12 residues. The CDR3 sequence is CASSLSDQPQHF. DNA for the CDR3: TGTGCCAGCAGTTTGAGTGATCAGCCCCAGCATTTT.